The sequence of this T cell receptor (beta chain) was determined in a study of vaccination and CD4 T cells after COVID-19. The CDR3 extends over 13 amino acids. V was shortened by 5 bases and J by 8 bases, with 12 bases between the two germline ends. In germline, CDR1 is SGHVS, CDR2 FNYEAQ. This clonotype was observed a few times. Its matching antigen is unknown. Treatment given: approximately 9-day PBMC culture with coronavirus spike peptide pools or control peptides (ViraFEST assay). Before Alpha, Beta and Delta appeared in the US, convalescents tested positive (March–late 2020). Sequencing of DNA taken from cultured CD4+ T cells relied on the Oncomine TCR Beta short-read assay. TCRdb called the PCR reads again in MiXCR, with one record for every CDR3 protein. The sample carries about 21,000 distinct CDR3 sequences, 45% to 60% recorded once.

The V and J genes are TRBV7-6 and TRBJ1-4; D remains ambiguous. This receptor was obtained from a human donor who had recovered from COVID-19. The sequenced material came from CD4+ T cells from blood, cultured in vitro. The CDR3 protein is CASSSILGEKLFF. The CDR3 bases are TGTGCCAGCAGCAGCATACTGGGGGAAAAACTGTTTTTT.